This T cell receptor (beta chain) was sequenced during a study of T cell repertoires in cytomegalovirus infection. Background on the study: TCR beta signatures that were public indicated CMV infection and matching HLA type. General observations from the study: The ex vivo response showed dominance by HLA-C-restricted CMV-specific TCR beta clonotypes. The study identified carriers of CMV plus the relevant HLA from cumulative public TCR beta family frequency.

TCRdb reprocessed the reads with MiXCR, giving one entry per CDR3 protein. The sample holds about 600,000 distinct CDR3 sequences, approximately 24% seen once. This CDR3 is built from 14 residues. Germline V gives CDR1 LNHDA, CDR2 SQIVND (reference sequence). V lost 4 bases, J lost 10 bases, and 6 bases stayed unmatched. Details on this clonotype: Its antigen is currently unknown.

The J gene is TRBJ1-6, the V gene TRBV19; TRBD1 matches at 8 bases. The sequence was collected from a human donor in good health (CMV status not recorded). Some clones in this sample may be carry-over from other donors' samples. Sequenced: CD8+ T cells from PBMCs. Here the CDR3 reads CASSTRQGKSPLHF. The CDR3 DNA reads TGTGCCAGTAGTACCCGACAGGGGAAATCACCCCTCCACTTT.